This T cell receptor (beta chain) derives from a study of shared clonotypes between healthy human individuals. The CDR3 runs 15 residues. CDR1 MDHEN and CDR2 SYDVKM come from the germline V gene. The V segment lost 5 bases and the J segment 4 bases; nucleotides outside the gene matches: 9. Generated by immunoSEQ multiplex PCR, the TCRdb table keeps only in-frame clones and is missing some. The repertoire holds approximately 2.3 million clones, over 90% seen once, with 0.39% in the top ten. The chain employs TRBV28 and TRBJ2-7; 9 nucleotides agree with TRBD1. The TCR was taken from a man in his late teens or twenties in good health. Some clones in this sample may be carry-over from other donors' samples. Material for sequencing was naive CD4+ T cells from PBMCs. Indicated subset: CD45RA+ positively selected. This CDR3 is CASSLPGTGFYEQYF. DNA of the CDR3: TGTGCCAGCAGTCTACCCGGGACAGGGTTTTACGAGCAGTACTTC. The full variable domain, its missing parts supplied by reference TRBV28 and TRBJ2-7, is DVKVTQSSRYLVKRTGEKVFLECVQDMDHENMFWYRQDPGLGLRLIYFSYDVKMKEKGDIPEGYSVSREKKERFSLILESASTNQTSMYLCASSLPGTGFYEQYFGPGTRLTVT.